A single sample gave rise to the 3 T cell receptor beta chains below, sequenced in a study of CD8 T cells in ankylosing spondylitis. Each CDR3 protein is one row after TCRdb ran MiXCR on the 5' RACE reads. The data contain 190,000 or so distinct CDR3 sequences, around 13% of them seen just once; the ten biggest clones take up 15% to 20%. Sequences were obtained from blood, either unsorted or a sorted T cell fraction (not recorded which). These receptors came from a male donor with ankylosing spondylitis or in good health (not recorded which).

This clonotype was counted once. V and J are TRBV29-1 and TRBJ1-2; 10 bases are a match to TRBD1. This CDR3 is built from 11 residues. Germline lookup yields CDR1 SQVTM and CDR2 ANQGSEA. With V trimmed by 7 bases and J by 8 bases, 4 bases remained unmatched. The chain's CDR3 is CSAGTGVGYTF. In nucleotides, the CDR3 is TGCAGCGCTGGGACAGGGGTCGGCTACACCTTC.

This clonotype was seen many times. V gene TRBV4-1 combines with J gene TRBJ2-2; no reliable D call. The germline V and J ends were trimmed by 4 bases and 6 bases, with 12 bases remaining between them. The germline V gene encodes CDR1 MGHRA and CDR2 YSYEKL. This CDR3 spans 14 amino acids. The CDR3 nucleotides are TGCGCCAGCAGCCTGCACCGCCCCCCCGGGGAGCTGTTTTTT. This translates into CASSLHRPPGELFF.

V gene TRBV12-3 or TRBV12-4 combines with J gene TRBJ2-3; 7 bases are a match to TRBD1. J gave up 2 bases and V 7 bases, and 6 bases lay outside the gene matches. The CDR3 spans 14 residues. The CDR3 loop reads CASTPTGPTDTQYF. The CDR3 DNA reads as TGTGCCAGCACCCCGACAGGGCCCACAGATACGCAGTATTTT.